The 20 T cell receptor beta chains given below trace back to one sample, sequenced in a study of CD8 T cells in ankylosing spondylitis. TCRdb ran MiXCR on the 5' RACE reads and lists one entry per CDR3 protein. The table has 100,000 to 150,000 distinct CDR3 sequences, 6% to 8.5% seen once. Sequenced material: blood, either unsorted or a sorted T cell fraction (not recorded which). Every receptor here comes from a male donor with ankylosing spondylitis or in good health (not recorded which).

This clonotype appeared many times. The chain carries TRBV6-6 and TRBJ2-1; TRBD2 agrees at 7 bases. V dropped 5 bases and J dropped 10; count of bases not matched to a gene: 5. Germline lookup yields CDR1 MNHNY and CDR2 SVGAGI (reference sequence). The CDR3 runs to 12 residues. The DNA for the CDR3 is TGTGCCAGCAGTACCCCTAGCGGAGAGCAGTTCTTC. Encoded protein: CASSTPSGEQFF.

This clonotype was picked up many times. CDR3 residues: CASSVSGRGYEQYF. The CDR3 DNA reads TGTGCCAGCTCCGTTAGCGGGAGAGGCTACGAGCAGTACTTC. The chain combines TRBV18 with TRBJ2-7; 9 bases align to TRBD2. There are 14 residues in the CDR3. The junction had 6 bases not matched to a gene; V was cut back by 6 bases and J by 3 bases. Germline V CDR1 and CDR2: KGHSH, LQKENI.

This clonotype showed up many times. This chain joins TRBV20-1 and TRBJ1-2; TRBD1 matches 9 bases. Germline V gene lookup returns CDR1 DFQATT and CDR2 SNEGSKA (reference sequence). CDR3 length equals 13 residues. V lost 6 bases to trimming and J lost 8 bases; unmatched junction nucleotides: 10. The CDR3 here is CSATGTGWEGYTF. CDR3 nucleotide sequence: TGCAGTGCAACCGGGACAGGGTGGGAAGGCTACACCTTC.

This clonotype was counted many times. The junction departs from germline at one end; a sequencing error may be responsible. The rearrangement links TRBV5-5 to TRBJ2-1; either TRBD1 or TRBD2 may supply D (5 bases each). Germline V lookup: CDR1 SGHKS, CDR2 YYEKEE (reference sequence). The CDR3 totals 14 residues. The CDR3 region is CASMGLASFNEQFF. CDR3 in DNA: TGTGCCAGCATGGGGCTAGCCTCCTTCAATGAGCAGTTCTTC.

This clonotype was seen more than once but under ten times. The chain recombines TRBV28 with TRBJ2-7, with 14 nucleotides matching TRBD2. Trimming removed 5 bases from V and 7 bases from J; junction bases left unmatched: 10. CDR3 length equals 16 residues. The germline V gene has CDR1 MDHEN and CDR2 SYDVKM. CDR3 sequence (DNA): TGTGCCAGCAGTACGCCCGGGACTAGCGGGAGTTATGAGCAGTACTTC. Its protein product is CASSTPGTSGSYEQYF.

A note on this clonotype: This clone may be a read error of a much larger clone one base away. The chain is built from TRBV2 and TRBJ1-2; perhaps TRBD1 as D (5 bases). The CDR3 length is 12 residues. CDR1 and CDR2 (germline): SNHLY, FYNNEI. CDR3 in amino acids: CASSGQLYGSTF. DNA for the CDR3: TGTGCCAGCAGTGGACAGCTCTATGGCTCCACCTTC.

There are many counts of this clonotype. The chain couples TRBV7-8 to TRBJ2-7; maybe TRBD1 (6 bases). V was pared by 7 bases and J by 3 bases, with 19 bases between. Germline V gene data show CDR1 as SGHVS and CDR2 as FQNEAQ. There are 15 residues in the CDR3. The CDR3 nucleotides are TGTGCCAGCACCCCAGTCGTACAGGGTCTCTACGAGCAGTACTTC. The encoded protein is CASTPVVQGLYEQYF.

This clonotype was counted many times. The chain recombines TRBV12-3 or TRBV12-4 with TRBJ2-2, with D uncertain. This CDR3 contains 13 residues. Trimming removed 7 bases at V and 4 bases at J, with 10 bases between. The CDR3 reads CASTIVSTGELFF. CDR3 coding DNA: TGTGCCAGCACTATAGTGTCCACCGGGGAGCTGTTTTTT.

This clonotype occurred many times. The chain uses TRBV12-3 or TRBV12-4 and TRBJ2-3, with D possibly matching TRBD1 (7 bases). Trimming left V 3 bases short and J 11 bases short, with 27 bases between. CDR3 length: 17 amino acids. The chain's CDR3 is CASSFPIAEGASVEQYF. For the CDR3, the DNA is TGTGCCAGCAGTTTTCCCATAGCGGAGGGGGCCTCGGTCGAGCAGTATTTT.

There are many counts of this clonotype. This chain connects TRBV5-1 to TRBJ1-1; D gene uncertain. The CDR3 extends over 13 amino acids. V dropped 2 bases and J dropped 1 base, with 6 bases sitting between them. Germline assignment: CDR1 SGHRS and CDR2 YFSETQ. The CDR3 reads CASSFRENTEAFF. The CDR3, as DNA: TGCGCCAGCAGCTTCCGCGAGAACACTGAAGCTTTCTTT.

There are many counts of this clonotype. The J gene is TRBJ2-1, the V gene TRBV7-2, with D hard to call. Germline CDR1 and CDR2: SGHTA and FQGNSA. This CDR3 spans 11 amino acids. V was trimmed by 1 base and J by 6 bases, leaving 1 base between them. The CDR3 sequence is CASSLVNEQFF. The CDR3 nucleotides are TGTGCCAGCAGCTTAGTCAATGAGCAGTTCTTC.

This clonotype was seen many times. V is TRBV20-1 and J is TRBJ2-5, with TRBD1 matching 7 bases. V gave up 8 bases and J gave up 1 base; unmatched junction bases: 7. The CDR3 runs 13 residues. The V gene's germline CDR1 is DFQATT and CDR2 SNEGSKA (reference sequence). This CDR3 reads CSIPGTAQETQYF. CDR3 bases: TGCAGTATTCCCGGGACAGCCCAAGAGACCCAGTACTTC.

This clonotype was counted ten times or more. This chain joins TRBV7-9 and TRBJ2-5; 12 bases map to TRBD2. After removal of 5 bases from V and 5 bases from J, the junction contained 6 bases not matched to a gene. The CDR3 has 15 residues. Germline CDR1 reads SEHNR; CDR2 reads FQNEAQ (reference sequence). CDR3 loop: CASSTSTSGGETQYF. CDR3 nucleotide sequence: TGTGCCAGCAGCACCTCGACTAGCGGGGGCGAGACCCAGTACTTC. The full variable domain, its missing parts supplied by reference TRBV7-9 and TRBJ2-5, is DTGVSQNPRHKITKRGQNVTFRCDPISEHNRLYWYRQTLGQGPEFLTYFQNEAQLEKSRLLSDRFSAERPKGSFSTLEIQRTEQGDSAMYLCASSTSTSGGETQYFGPGTRLLVL.

This clonotype was found many times. Relative to the germline gene, one junction end is altered; a read error may explain this. The rearrangement links TRBV12-3 or TRBV12-4 to TRBJ2-1, with D possibly TRBD2 on 6 matching bases. This CDR3 comprises 15 residues. The CDR3 DNA sequence: TGTGCCAGCAGTAACTACCGGGACTCCCACAATGAGCAGTTCTTC. Translated: CASSNYRDSHNEQFF.

In its sample, this clonotype was seen many times. The chain couples TRBV29-1 to TRBJ2-7, with 11 bases matching TRBD2. CDR3 length: 15 residues. V gave up 2 bases and J gave up 3 bases; unmatched junction bases: 6. Germline V gene data show CDR1 as SQVTM and CDR2 as ANQGSEA. The CDR3 DNA is TGCAGCGTTGAATATAAAACTAGCGGGAGCTACGAGCAGTACTTC. This encodes CSVEYKTSGSYEQYF.

This clonotype came up many times. The genes are TRBV7-9 and TRBJ2-2; D remains ambiguous. The CDR3 runs to 15 residues. Per germline, CDR1 SEHNR and CDR2 FQNEAQ (reference sequence). Between the trimmed V and J ends, which lost 6 bases and 4 bases, there was a span of 15 bases. CDR3: CASRDLRTGTGELFF. DNA for the CDR3: TGTGCCAGCAGGGACCTCAGGACGGGCACCGGGGAGCTGTTTTTT.

The table lists this clonotype with many counts. The chain links TRBV6-5 to TRBJ2-3; TRBD2 agrees at 12 bases. Germline CDR1 reads MNHEY; CDR2 reads SVGAGI. The CDR3 is made up of 17 amino acids. J gave up 2 bases and V 2 bases, and 5 bases lay outside the gene matches. The DNA for the CDR3 is TGTGCCAGCAGTTACCTAGGACTAGCGGGGTCCACAGATACGCAGTATTTT. Protein product: CASSYLGLAGSTDTQYF.

The sample holds many counts of this clonotype. The chain employs TRBV20-1 and TRBJ1-5, with D unclear. V was shortened by 5 bases and J by 7 bases, with 21 bases between the two germline ends. CDR1 is DFQATT, CDR2 SNEGSKA, per germline (reference sequence). The CDR3 is made up of 15 amino acids. The CDR3 region is CSALREPGRGQPQHF. The CDR3 region has the DNA TGCAGTGCTTTGAGAGAGCCGGGGAGAGGGCAGCCCCAGCATTTT.

By sample fraction, this clonotype is large. The rearrangement uses TRBV19 and TRBJ1-1; D ambiguous. The CDR3 has 17 amino acids. The germline gives CDR1 LNHDA, CDR2 SQIVND (reference sequence). V lost 2 bases and J 2 bases, leaving 18 bases between the germline ends. CDR3 sequence: CASSIPGGGLANTEAFF. DNA of the CDR3: TGTGCCAGTAGTATACCGGGAGGCGGGCTGGCCAACACTGAAGCTTTCTTT.

This clonotype was picked up many times. This chain links TRBV6-5 with TRBJ2-7; no definite D call. Trimming took 0 bases from V and 3 from J, leaving 12 bases between them. The CDR3 has 15 residues. Germline values: CDR1 MNHEY, CDR2 SVGAGI. The CDR3 is CASSYSQLGYYEQYF. CDR3 coding DNA: TGTGCCAGCAGTTACTCCCAGCTCGGTTACTACGAGCAGTACTTC.